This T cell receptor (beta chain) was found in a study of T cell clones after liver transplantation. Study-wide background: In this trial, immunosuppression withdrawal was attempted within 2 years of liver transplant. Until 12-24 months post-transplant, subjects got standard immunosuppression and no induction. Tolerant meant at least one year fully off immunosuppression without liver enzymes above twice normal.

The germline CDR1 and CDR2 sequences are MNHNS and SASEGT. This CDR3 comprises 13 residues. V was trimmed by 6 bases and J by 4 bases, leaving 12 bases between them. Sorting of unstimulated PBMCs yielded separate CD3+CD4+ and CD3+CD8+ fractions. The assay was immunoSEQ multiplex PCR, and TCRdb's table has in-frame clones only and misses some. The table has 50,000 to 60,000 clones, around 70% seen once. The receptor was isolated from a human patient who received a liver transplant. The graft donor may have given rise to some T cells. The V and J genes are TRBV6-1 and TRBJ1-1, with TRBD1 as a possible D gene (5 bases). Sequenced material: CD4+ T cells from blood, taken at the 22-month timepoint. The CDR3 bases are TGTGCCAGCAGCGCTACCAGGGCCACTGAAGCTTTCTTT. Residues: CASSATRATEAFF.